This T cell receptor (beta chain) was sequenced in a study of molecular identifiers for immune sequencing clone quantification. General study points: A single cell's spiked Jurkat TCR RNA was reportedly detectable among roughly 920,000 naive cells.

This clonotype was seen many times. Its antigen is unidentified. Previously published methods and listed TCR primers were used for the bulk TCR libraries. TCRdb re-called the PCR reads with MiXCR, one entry per CDR3 protein. The sample yields around 100,000 distinct CDR3 sequences, under 40% seen once. The source is a human donor in good health. Some libraries in this study had Jurkat cell RNA spiked in. The source material was naive CD8+ T cells from blood, with Jurkat cell RNA spiked in. Subset given: FACS-sorted CD8+CD4-CCR7+CD45RA+ naive T cells.

CDR3 amino acids: CATSSPENIQYF. The CDR3 nucleotides read TGTGCCACCAGCAGTCCGGAAAACATTCAGTACTTC. The chain carries TRBV15 and TRBJ2-4; D unclear. This CDR3 spans 12 amino acids. Trimming took off 3 bases at V and 5 bases at J, with 5 bases between the two ends. The germline gives CDR1 LNHNV, CDR2 YYDKDF (reference sequence).